This T cell receptor (beta chain) was sequenced in a study of Graves' ophthalmopathy and Graves' hyperthyroidism. This clonotype has ten or more counts. Its target is unknown. Investigators amplified TCR beta CDR3 regions from RNA transcripts. RT-PCR was first run with HTBI primers, then multiplex PCR in a second round. MiXCR, run by TCRdb on the multiplex PCR reads, gives a single entry per CDR3 protein. The profile covers 350,000 to 400,000 distinct CDR3 sequences, with roughly 18% appearing a single time and 1.5% to 2% taken by the ten largest. Each diagnosis was determined on the basis of clinical symptoms, serum thyroxine, TRAb, thyroid ultrasound and orbital computed tomography. The germline gives CDR1 MNHEY, CDR2 SMNVEV (reference sequence). V gave up 4 bases and J gave up 1 base, with 13 bases separating them. The CDR3 consists of 16 residues. General study points: Sensitivity of about 90% and specificity of approximately 76% were achieved when a 13-signature model separated ophthalmopathy from stable hyperthyroidism. The majority of expanded thyroid clonotypes above 0.001 frequency also occurred in blood.

J is TRBJ2-2 and V is TRBV27; tentatively, D is TRBD2 (6 bases). The origin of this receptor is a woman aged 18 to 35 with Graves' ophthalmopathy. Input material: peripheral blood. CDR3 nucleotides: TGTGCCAGCAGTTCCCTGACGCGGGGGAACACCGGGGAGCTGTTTTTT. Residues: CASSSLTRGNTGELFF.